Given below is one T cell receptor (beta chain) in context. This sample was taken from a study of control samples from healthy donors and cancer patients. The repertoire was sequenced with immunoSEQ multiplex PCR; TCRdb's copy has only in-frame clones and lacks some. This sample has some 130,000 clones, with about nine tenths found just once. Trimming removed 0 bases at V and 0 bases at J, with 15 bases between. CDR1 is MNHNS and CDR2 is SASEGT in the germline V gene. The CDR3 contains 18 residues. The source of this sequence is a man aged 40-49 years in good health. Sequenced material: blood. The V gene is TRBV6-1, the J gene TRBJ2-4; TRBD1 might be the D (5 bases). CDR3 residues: CASSEAKGRSLAKNIQYF. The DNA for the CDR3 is TGTGCCAGCAGTGAAGCGAAGGGGCGGTCCCTAGCCAAAAACATTCAGTACTTC.